This T cell receptor (beta chain) was observed in a study of tumor-infiltrating lymphocytes in localized non-small cell lung cancer. Data came from immunoSEQ multiplex PCR; TCRdb stores just in-frame clones and leaves some out. The sample has 15,000 to 20,000 clones, around 72% seen once. From germline, CDR1 is SGHTS and CDR2 YDEGEE. The CDR3 has 15 amino acids. The trim removed 7 bases at V and 8 bases at J, leaving 14 bases unmatched. The receptor comes from a human donor with non-small cell lung cancer. Source material: lung tumor tissue. The chain employs TRBV5-8 and TRBJ1-4; 7 bases map to TRBD1. The CDR3 is CASGSFTGVSEKLFF. CDR3 nucleotide sequence: TGTGCCAGCGGATCCTTTACAGGGGTATCCGAAAAACTGTTTTTT.